This T cell receptor beta chain is drawn from a study of T cell responses to AZD1222 COVID-19 vaccine. Clones were read by immunoSEQ multiplex PCR, and TCRdb kept only the in-frame ones, dropping some. This sample has 150,000 to 180,000 clones; less than 90% occur once, and the top ten carry 3% to 3.5%. This clone was seen only once. The germline V gene has CDR1 SGHNT and CDR2 YYREEE (reference sequence). The V and J ends lost 4 bases and 4 bases, in that order; junction bases with no gene match: 6. The CDR3 consists of 15 residues. The chain combines TRBV5-4 with TRBJ2-1; 9 bases line up with TRBD1. This receptor was identified in an adult in good health. The material sequenced was peripheral blood, taken on day 0 of AZD1222 vaccination. The CDR3 DNA reads TGTGCCAGCAGCATGGGACAGGGATGGTACAATGAGCAGTTCTTC. Protein: CASSMGQGWYNEQFF. The variable domain in full, completed from reference TRBV5-4 and TRBJ2-1, reads ETGVTQSPTHLIKTRGQQVTLRCSSQSGHNTVSWYQQALGQGPQFIFQYYREEENGRGNFPPRFSGLQFPNYSSELNVNALELDDSALYLCASSMGQGWYNEQFFGPGTRLTVL.